These 9 T cell receptor beta chains were sequenced from one sample in a study of response to subunit inactivated influenza vaccine. TCRdb redid the calling of the RT-PCR reads with MiXCR, one entry per CDR3 protein. The table has over 800,000 distinct CDR3 sequences, around 20% seen once; the top ten hold more than 8.5%. Source: PBMCs from blood, taken more than 4 days after vaccination. The receptors come from a man aged 45-65 years who received an inactivated influenza vaccine.

This clonotype was detected a few times. The rearrangement uses TRBV12-3 or TRBV12-4 and TRBJ2-7; no clear D gene. The CDR3 length is 16 residues. V was cut by 3 bases and J by 5 bases, with 20 bases left in between. The chain's CDR3 is CASSFATAIKGNEQYF. CDR3 nucleotides: TGTGCCAGCAGTTTTGCGACCGCGATAAAAGGTAACGAGCAGTACTTC.

The chain joins TRBV4-2 to TRBJ1-6, with unresolved D. V was pared by 1 base and J by 7 bases, with 8 bases between. The CDR3 length is 14 residues. Germline V lookup: CDR1 LGHNA, CDR2 YNFKEQ. DNA for the CDR3: TGTGCCAGCAGCCAAGGCCAGGAGAATTCACCCCTCCACTTT. Translating gives CASSQGQENSPLHF.

There are a few counts of this clonotype. This chain uses TRBV20-1 with TRBJ2-1, with D tentatively TRBD2 (6 bases). V gave up 5 bases and J gave up 0 bases, with 17 bases separating them. This CDR3 is built from 16 residues. The germline V gene encodes CDR1 DFQATT and CDR2 SNEGSKA (reference sequence). The CDR3 is CSAQGRDASSYNEQFF. Written as DNA, the CDR3 is TGCAGTGCTCAAGGGCGGGACGCCAGCTCCTACAATGAGCAGTTCTTC.

This clonotype was counted a few times. V gene TRBV6-5 combines with J gene TRBJ2-6; D ambiguous. The CDR3 totals 16 residues. Germline CDR1 MNHEY, CDR2 SVGAGI. Trimming took off 2 bases at V and 0 bases at J, with 8 bases between the two ends. The DNA of the CDR3 is TGTGCCAGCAGTTACGTTATCGGCTCTGGGGCCAACGTCCTGACTTTC. It codes for CASSYVIGSGANVLTF.

J is TRBJ2-1 and V is TRBV20-1, with TRBD2 matching over 10 bases. The CDR3 runs to 13 residues. With 8 bases clipped from V and 5 bases from J, the junction kept 6 bases outside the gene matches. Germline V gives CDR1 DFQATT, CDR2 SNEGSKA (reference sequence). The CDR3 sequence is CSTRAGGHNEQFF. CDR3 coding DNA: TGCAGTACCAGAGCGGGAGGGCACAATGAGCAGTTCTTC.

V usage is TRBV6-4 and J usage is TRBJ2-3, with D unresolved. Germline CDR1 reads MRHNA; CDR2 reads SNTAGT. The CDR3 has 15 amino acids. Trimming took off 8 bases at V and 5 bases at J, with 20 bases between the two ends. The DNA for the CDR3 is TGTGCCAGCCCCCTAACTTCCTTCGGTGGAGATACGCAGTATTTT. Translation gives CASPLTSFGGDTQYF.

The chain employs TRBV7-3 and TRBJ2-2; D ambiguous. CDR1 is SGHTA, CDR2 FQGTGA, per germline. The CDR3 is 16 residues long. Trimming pared 6 bases from V and 0 bases from J, leaving 14 bases between. The CDR3: CASSSSPVSNTGELFF. The CDR3 nucleotides are TGTGCCAGCAGTTCCTCCCCCGTATCGAACACCGGGGAGCTGTTTTTT.

This clonotype was seen many times. The chain combines TRBV20-1 with TRBJ2-5, with D possibly TRBD2 on 6 matching bases. Looked up from germline, CDR1 is DFQATT and CDR2 is SNEGSKA (reference sequence). V was cut by 1 base and J by 5 bases, with 17 bases left in between. The CDR3 spans 15 residues. The CDR3 protein is CSARVGPPGRETQYF. CDR3 sequence (DNA): TGCAGTGCTAGAGTTGGACCCCCGGGGAGGGAGACCCAGTACTTC.

This chain joins TRBV12-5 and TRBJ2-3, with 8 bases identical to TRBD1. The CDR3 sequence is 15 residues long. CDR1 and CDR2 from the germline V gene are LGHNT and FRNRAP. V dropped 8 bases and J dropped 6; count of bases not matched to a gene: 13. The CDR3 DNA reads TGTGCTAGTCGGGACCCGGGACAGGCGGCCGATACGCAGTATTTT. It encodes CASRDPGQAADTQYF.